The clone carrying this T cell receptor (beta chain) was seen many times. Antigen unknown. Depths of 1 in 200,000 to 1 in 1 million T cells were the sequencing target. Using immunoSEQ multiplex PCR, the repertoire was profiled, and TCRdb retains in-frame clones only, with some absent. The table includes around 60,000 clones, around 52% detected once. This sample was taken from a study of cytotoxic CD8 clonotypes in ibrutinib-treated CLL. Study summary: After treatment lasting a median about twelve months, range 6 to 36, response samples were collected. Study results and caveats: A rise in clonality was seen at ibrutinib response, and a fall back toward baseline was seen at progression. Among the clonotypes, public ones were uncommon and contracted or held stable on treatment.

Germline CDR1 reads KGHSH; CDR2 reads LQKENI. V lost 1 base to trimming and J lost 4 bases, with 5 bases between them. CDR3 length: 13 residues. The rearrangement links TRBV18 to TRBJ1-5; D gene uncertain. The specimen comprised PBMCs, sampled after 12 months of ibrutinib treatment. The sequence was obtained from a human donor with chronic lymphocytic leukemia. The CDR3 loop is CASSPRDNQPQHF. CDR3 bases: TGTGCCAGCTCACCACGCGATAATCAGCCCCAGCATTTT.